This entry lists 13 T cell receptor beta chains sequenced from one sample in a study of blood T cell repertoires in COVID-19. Sequencing used immunoSEQ multiplex PCR; TCRdb keeps in-frame clones, though not all of them. The sample consists of around 150,000 clones, roughly 90% of them appearing once. The sequenced sample was peripheral blood. Receptor source: a woman aged 55-69 years who had recovered from COVID-19.

This sequence joins TRBV18 and TRBJ1-6; TRBD1 is a possible D gene (5 bases). V was trimmed by 6 bases and J by 9 bases, leaving 15 bases between them. In germline, CDR1 is KGHSH, CDR2 LQKENI. The CDR3 is 14 amino acids. The CDR3 nucleotides read TGTGCCAGCTCGCCCAGGGAAGGTATTTCACCCCTCCACTTT. Amino acids: CASSPREGISPLHF.

The J gene is TRBJ2-1, the V gene TRBV28; 7 bases map to TRBD2. Trimming at V came to 4 bases and at J to 5 bases, leaving 11 bases not matched to a gene. Germline CDR1 and CDR2: MDHEN and SYDVKM. The CDR3 sequence is 16 residues long. In nucleotides, the CDR3 is TGTGCCAGCAGTTACCTTGGCGGGGAGGGAGACAATGAGCAGTTCTTC. Protein: CASSYLGGEGDNEQFF.

The chain links TRBV7-3 to TRBJ1-2, with TRBD1 as a possible D gene (5 bases). Trimming left V 8 bases short and J 2 bases short, with 15 bases between. The CDR3 is made up of 14 amino acids. Germline-derived CDR1 and CDR2 are SGHTA and FQGTGA. CDR3 bases: TGTGCCAGCGCCCCTCCGACAGAAAACTATGGCTACACCTTC. This sequence encodes CASAPPTENYGYTF.

This clone occurred once. The V and J genes are TRBV7-9 and TRBJ2-5; possible D gene TRBD2, 5 bases. V dropped 5 bases and J dropped 0 bases, with 7 bases sitting between them. This CDR3 is built from 13 residues. Per the germline V gene, CDR1 is SEHNR and CDR2 is FQNEAQ (reference sequence). The CDR3 DNA is TGTGCCAGCAGCCCGACTAACCAAGAGACCCAGTACTTC. This sequence encodes CASSPTNQETQYF.

The rearrangement links TRBV7-2 to TRBJ2-1, with TRBD2 identical over 14 bases. CDR1 is SGHTA, CDR2 FQGNSA, per germline. Germline trimming cut 5 bases from V and 2 bases from J; bases unmatched to any gene: 11. The CDR3 contains 19 residues. The CDR3 is CASSDGTSGGLIPYNEQFF. In DNA, the CDR3 is TGTGCCAGCAGCGACGGGACTAGCGGGGGCTTAATCCCCTACAATGAGCAGTTCTTC.

V is TRBV7-8 and J is TRBJ2-7; possibly TRBD1 for D (5 bases). CDR1 and CDR2 from the germline V gene are SGHVS and FQNEAQ. This CDR3 is built from 18 residues. V gave up 2 bases and J gave up 0 bases, with 20 bases separating them. This CDR3 is CASSLNFLGPRSSYEQYF. The CDR3 DNA sequence: TGTGCCAGCAGCTTAAACTTTTTGGGGCCGCGGTCCTCCTACGAGCAGTACTTC.

The chain combines TRBV9 with TRBJ1-6; the D is unclear. Germline V gene lookup returns CDR1 SGDLS and CDR2 YYNGEE. Trimming removed 1 base at V and 5 bases at J, with 7 bases between. This CDR3 contains 14 residues. The CDR3 sequence: CASSVSPHNSPLHF. The CDR3 coding sequence is TGTGCCAGCAGCGTAAGCCCTCATAATTCACCCCTCCACTTT.

The V gene is TRBV7-3, the J gene TRBJ1-3, with a possible D match to TRBD1 (6 bases). V shed 3 bases and J shed 3 bases, with 6 bases lying between them. The CDR3 is made up of 13 amino acids. In germline, CDR1 is SGHTA, CDR2 FQGTGA. CDR3 amino acids: CASSLGHGNTIYF. As DNA, the CDR3 is TGTGCCAGCAGCTTGGGACATGGAAACACCATATATTTT.

The rearrangement links TRBV11-3 to TRBJ1-1; the match to TRBD1 covers 7 bases. Germline CDR1 is SGHNT and CDR2 is YENEEA. The CDR3 loop spans 13 amino acids. With 4 bases clipped from V and 11 bases from J, the junction kept 10 bases outside the gene matches. CDR3 nucleotide sequence: TGTGCCAGCAGCTCATCCGGGACAGACAGGGCTTTCTTT. It is translated as CASSSSGTDRAFF.

The CDR3 nucleotides read TGTGCCACCAGCAGAGCCCCGGGTCTTAATTCACCCCTCCACTTT. Its protein is CATSRAPGLNSPLHF. The genes are TRBV15 and TRBJ1-6; D is unresolved. This CDR3 is 15 amino acids long. Germline V gene lookup returns CDR1 LNHNV and CDR2 YYDKDF (reference sequence). Trimming cost V 1 base and J 6 bases, with 10 bases left between them.

The chain is built from TRBV7-9 and TRBJ2-2; 11 nucleotides align to TRBD2. This CDR3 region has 17 residues. Trimming took 3 bases from V and 4 from J; bases not matched to a gene: 7. The V gene's germline CDR1 is SEHNR and CDR2 FQNEAQ (reference sequence). The CDR3 here is CASSLPSGGRSTGELFF. In DNA, the CDR3 is TGTGCCAGCAGCTTGCCTAGCGGGGGGCGGAGCACCGGGGAGCTGTTTTTT.

The chain uses TRBV2 and TRBJ1-6; D possibly corresponds to TRBD1 (6 bases). Germline V gene sequence: CDR1 SNHLY, CDR2 FYNNEI. Trimming took 3 bases from V and 7 from J, leaving 10 bases between them. The CDR3 extends over 14 amino acids. The CDR3 nucleotides are TGTGCCAGCAGTGAGGGAGGGGGAAATTCACCCCTCCACTTT. It codes for CASSEGGGNSPLHF.

The chain is built from TRBV7-3 and TRBJ2-3; D perhaps matches TRBD2 (7 bases). The CDR3 spans 16 residues. Germline V gene sequence: CDR1 SGHTA, CDR2 FQGTGA. The germline V and J ends were trimmed by 1 base and 4 bases, with 15 bases remaining between them. Written as DNA, the CDR3 is TGTGCCAGCAGCTTAAATAGTGGGGGGGCTCCAGATACGCAGTATTTT. This sequence encodes CASSLNSGGAPDTQYF.